The 21 T cell receptor beta chains presented below share a single source sample, sequenced in a study of vaccination effects on CD4 cells after COVID-19. No antigen is known for these receptors. The protocol was immunoSEQ multiplex PCR, while the TCRdb copy is restricted to in-frame clones and leaves out a portion. The profile shows 37,000 or so clones, roughly 74% of them singletons. Isolation of CD4+ T cells took place after approximately 10 days of culture. The sequencing used CD4+ T cells from PBMCs cultured without peptide, collected before COVID-19 vaccination. The receptors were sampled from a human donor who received a COVID-19 vaccine.

A single count supports this clone. CDR3 protein: CASSSRYEAFF. The CDR3 DNA is TGTGCCAGCAGCTCCCGATATGAAGCTTTCTTT. This chain uses TRBV7-6 with TRBJ1-1; no firm D call. Per germline, CDR1 SGHVS and CDR2 FNYEAQ. This CDR3 region has 11 residues. Trimming took 4 bases from V and 7 from J, leaving 7 bases between them.

J is TRBJ2-5 and V is TRBV18; D is perhaps TRBD1 (5 bases). V was shortened by 8 bases and J by 1 base, with 11 bases between the two germline ends. CDR1 and CDR2 (germline): KGHSH, LQKENI. The CDR3 loop spans 13 amino acids. The CDR3 nucleotides are TGTGCCAGCCAGGGTTCGGGCCAAGAGACCCAGTACTTC. It yields the protein CASQGSGQETQYF.

The V and J genes are TRBV20-1 and TRBJ1-4; unclear D gene. CDR3 length: 11 residues. Trimming took 1 base from V and 7 from J, leaving 4 bases between them. Germline-derived CDR1 and CDR2 are DFQATT and SNEGSKA (reference sequence). CDR3 region: CSARGFEKLFF. In DNA form, the CDR3 reads TGCAGTGCTAGAGGATTTGAAAAACTGTTTTTT.

The gene calls are TRBV30 and TRBJ1-2; 7 bases are shared with TRBD1. Trimming removed 0 bases from V and 2 bases from J; junction bases left unmatched: 6. In germline, CDR1 is GTSNPN, CDR2 SVGIG (reference sequence). The CDR3 has 15 residues. The CDR3 nucleotides are TGTGCCTGGAGTGTACGGGCAGGGGGGAACTATGGCTACACCTTC. It encodes CAWSVRAGGNYGYTF.

The chain links TRBV18 to TRBJ2-5; D unresolved. Germline CDR1 KGHSH, CDR2 LQKENI. The CDR3 has 14 amino acids. The germline V and J ends were trimmed by 1 base and 2 bases, with 8 bases remaining between them. This CDR3 is CASSPQSEQETQYF. The CDR3 region has the DNA TGTGCCAGCTCACCACAGTCTGAGCAAGAGACCCAGTACTTC.

The sample holds one count of this clone. CDR3 nucleotide sequence: TGCAGTGCCAGATACCAAGAGACCCAGTACTTC. As protein: CSARYQETQYF. V and J are TRBV20-1 and TRBJ2-5; D is ambiguous. CDR3 size: 11 residues. Trimming took off 6 bases at V and 0 bases at J, with 5 bases between the two ends. In germline, CDR1 is DFQATT, CDR2 SNEGSKA (reference sequence).

This clone was picked up a small number of times. V gene TRBV7-8 combines with J gene TRBJ2-1; maybe TRBD1 (6 bases). V was trimmed by 1 base and J by 4 bases, leaving 11 bases between them. The length of the CDR3 is 15 residues. The germline CDR1 and CDR2 sequences are SGHVS and FQNEAQ. CDR3 DNA sequence: TGTGCCAGCAGCTTAGTGGTGGGGGCTTACAATGAGCAGTTCTTC. Translating it yields CASSLVVGAYNEQFF.

The V and J genes are TRBV30 and TRBJ2-7, with D possibly matching TRBD1 (6 bases). This CDR3 contains 13 residues. Germline V CDR1 and CDR2: GTSNPN, SVGIG (reference sequence). The V gene lost 4 bases and the J gene lost 3 bases, with 13 bases spanning the gap. CDR3 amino acids: CAWNPRDNYEQYF. Written as DNA, the CDR3 is TGTGCCTGGAACCCGAGGGACAACTACGAGCAGTACTTC. The full variable domain, rest sourced from reference TRBV30 and TRBJ2-7, is SQTIHQWPATLVQPVGSPLSLECTVEGTSNPNLYWYRQAAGRGLQLLFYSVGIGQISSEVPQNLSASRPQDRQFILSSKKLLLSDSGFYLCAWNPRDNYEQYFGPGTRLTVT.

The rearrangement links TRBV11-2 to TRBJ2-7, with D unclear. The length of the CDR3 is 17 residues. The germline V gene encodes CDR1 SGHAT and CDR2 FQNNGV. Trimming took off 1 base at V and 2 bases at J, with 18 bases between the two ends. The CDR3 DNA follows: TGTGCCAGCAGCTTAGGGTTTGGTGAGAGTGGGACCTACGAGCAGTACTTC. It codes for CASSLGFGESGTYEQYF.

This chain links TRBV5-1 with TRBJ2-3, with D maybe TRBD2 (6 bases). Trimming took 0 bases from V and 0 from J, leaving 8 bases between them. This CDR3 contains 15 residues. Germline assignment: CDR1 SGHRS and CDR2 YFSETQ. CDR3 residues: CASSLGGTSTDTQYF. Here the CDR3 DNA reads TGCGCCAGCAGCTTGGGCGGGACTAGCACAGATACGCAGTATTTT.

The chain is built from TRBV25-1 and TRBJ2-7; TRBD1 aligns across 9 bases. With V trimmed by 6 bases and J by 4 bases, 4 bases remained unmatched. Per the germline V gene, CDR1 is MGHDK and CDR2 is SYGVNS. The CDR3 spans 13 residues. Written as DNA, the CDR3 is TGTGCCAGCAGACAGGGGGCGAGTTACGAGCAGTACTTC. It yields the protein CASRQGASYEQYF.

V and J are TRBV4-3 and TRBJ2-5, with TRBD2 matching 9 bases. With 1 base clipped from V and 2 bases from J, the junction kept 23 bases outside the gene matches. The CDR3 runs 22 residues. Germline V gene lookup returns CDR1 LGHNA and CDR2 YSLEER. DNA for the CDR3: TGCGCCAGCAGCCAAGGTCCGGCGGGGGGGTCTCGATGGGATGGGGTTCAAGAGACCCAGTACTTC. This gives the protein CASSQGPAGGSRWDGVQETQYF.

The V and J genes are TRBV5-1 and TRBJ2-1; 12 bases map to TRBD2. V was pared by 0 bases and J by 10 bases, with 17 bases of the junction left unmatched. The CDR3 consists of 19 residues. Germline CDR1 is SGHRS and CDR2 is YFSETQ. CDR3 sequence (DNA): TGCGCCAGCAGCTTGGCCTCAGGACTAGCGGGAACGGGACAAGGAGAGCAGTTCTTC. It yields the protein CASSLASGLAGTGQGEQFF.

This clone came up a few times. The genes are TRBV19 and TRBJ1-5; weak D call: TRBD1 (5 bases). CDR1 and CDR2 (germline): LNHDA, SQIVND (reference sequence). The CDR3 loop spans 13 amino acids. V lost 7 bases, J lost 7 bases, and 14 bases lay in between. CDR3 amino acids: CASTKGGGQPQHF. The CDR3 coding sequence is TGTGCCAGTACCAAAGGCGGGGGGCAGCCCCAGCATTTT.

The V call is TRBV3-1 (or the pseudogene TRBV3-2), the J call TRBJ2-1; D is perhaps TRBD2 (5 bases). The CDR3 contains 17 residues. Germline values: CDR1 LGHDT, CDR2 YNNKEL (reference sequence). Trimming stripped 4 bases from V and 3 bases from J, with 19 bases between. CDR3: CASSPELGEPDYNEQFF. The CDR3 bases are TGTGCCAGCAGCCCCGAACTAGGCGAACCGGACTACAATGAGCAGTTCTTC.

The genes are TRBV19 and TRBJ1-4, with a possible D match to TRBD1 (6 bases). Per germline, CDR1 LNHDA and CDR2 SQIVND (reference sequence). Between the trimmed V and J ends, which lost 0 bases and 7 bases, there was a span of 15 bases. The CDR3 runs to 16 residues. The CDR3 sequence: CASSIDRRRGAEKLFF. CDR3 in DNA: TGTGCCAGTAGTATAGATCGAAGAAGGGGGGCTGAAAAACTGTTTTTT.

This clone came up a few times. The V gene is TRBV6-5, the J gene TRBJ1-2, with D maybe TRBD1 (6 bases). V lost 2 bases and J lost 4, with 14 bases in between. Germline V gene sequence: CDR1 MNHEY, CDR2 SVGAGI. This CDR3 has 15 amino acids. The CDR3 region is CASSYDYRAGYGYTF. As DNA, the CDR3 is TGTGCCAGCAGTTACGATTACAGGGCTGGCTATGGCTACACCTTC.

The rearrangement uses TRBV28 and TRBJ1-5; a possible D gene is TRBD1 (5 bases). CDR1 is MDHEN, CDR2 SYDVKM, per germline. The CDR3 covers 15 residues. V lost 6 bases to trimming and J lost 10 bases, with 22 bases between them. The CDR3 region has the DNA TGTGCCAGCAGCCTAAGACAGTCACGTCGGAATCCCCAGCATTTT. It codes for CASSLRQSRRNPQHF.

This chain uses TRBV2 with TRBJ1-4; D unclear. Trimming took 4 bases from V and 8 from J, leaving 5 bases between them. In germline, CDR1 is SNHLY, CDR2 FYNNEI. The CDR3 covers 11 residues. The CDR3 here is CASSVGEKLFF. In nucleotides, the CDR3 is TGTGCCAGCAGTGTGGGGGAAAAACTGTTTTTT. Full variable domain (remainder filled in from reference TRBV2 and TRBJ1-4): EPEVTQTPSHQVTQMGQEVILRCVPISNHLYFYWYRQILGQKVEFLVSFYNNEISEKSEIFDDQFSVERPDGSNFTLKIRSTKLEDSAMYFCASSVGEKLFFGSGTQLSVL.

The V call is TRBV10-3, the J call TRBJ1-5; D is perhaps TRBD1 (5 bases). CDR3 length: 15 amino acids. The V gene lost 2 bases and the J gene lost 3 bases, with 11 bases spanning the gap. Per the germline V gene, CDR1 is ENHRY and CDR2 is SYGVKD. The CDR3 is CAISEQTGLNQPQHF. The DNA for the CDR3 is TGTGCCATCAGTGAGCAGACGGGGCTCAATCAGCCCCAGCATTTT.

This chain uses TRBV7-8 with TRBJ2-2, with D uncertain. Looked up from germline, CDR1 is SGHVS and CDR2 is FQNEAQ. Trimming took off 3 bases at V and 3 bases at J, with 8 bases between the two ends. CDR3 size: 14 residues. The CDR3 bases are TGTGCCAGCAGCTTGGACGGATACACCGGGGAGCTGTTTTTT. This sequence encodes CASSLDGYTGELFF.